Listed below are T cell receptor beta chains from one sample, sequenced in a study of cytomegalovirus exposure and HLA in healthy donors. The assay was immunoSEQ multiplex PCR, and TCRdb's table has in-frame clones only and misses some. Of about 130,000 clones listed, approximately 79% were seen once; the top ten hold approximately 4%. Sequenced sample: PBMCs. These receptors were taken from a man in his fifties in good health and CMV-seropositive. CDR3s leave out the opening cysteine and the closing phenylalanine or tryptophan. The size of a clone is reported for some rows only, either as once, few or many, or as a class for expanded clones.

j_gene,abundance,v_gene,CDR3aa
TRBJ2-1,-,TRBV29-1,SAETGGYNEQF
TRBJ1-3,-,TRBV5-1,ASSSDRVEDTIY
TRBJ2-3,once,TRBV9,ASSLGTSGETDTQY
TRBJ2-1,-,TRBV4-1,ASSPSPLSGRSYNEQF
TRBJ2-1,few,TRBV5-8,ASSFLREEQF
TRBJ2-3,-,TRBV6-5,ASSLPYGTDTQY
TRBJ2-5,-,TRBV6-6,ASSSFAGGVRETQY
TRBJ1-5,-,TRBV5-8,ASIPGDQPQH
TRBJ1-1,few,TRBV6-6,ASTLGPGRYTEAF
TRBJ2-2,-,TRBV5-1,ASSLGREGRTGELF
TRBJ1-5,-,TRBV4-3,ASSEDRAGQPQH
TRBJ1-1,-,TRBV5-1,ASSATQGGNTEAF
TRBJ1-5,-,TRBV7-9,ASSLGQGDLKH
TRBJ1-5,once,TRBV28,ASSLLAGPSNQPQH
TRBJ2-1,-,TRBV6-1,ASSEAPRYNEQF
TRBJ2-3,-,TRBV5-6,ASSLADTQY
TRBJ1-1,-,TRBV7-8,ASSPDDTLVDTEAF
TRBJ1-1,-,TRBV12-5,ASGLTGQYTEAF
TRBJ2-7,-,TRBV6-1,ASRGQYYEQY
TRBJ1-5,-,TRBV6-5,ASSEVSEQPQH
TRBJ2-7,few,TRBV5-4,ASSAGTSGSEQY
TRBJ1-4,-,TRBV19,ASSPGPGLLILEKLF
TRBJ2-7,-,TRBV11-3,ASSPGGQYEQY
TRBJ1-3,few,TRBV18,ASSPPRADRTIY
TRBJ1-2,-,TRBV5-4,ASSPAGTGGGYGYT
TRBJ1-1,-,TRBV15,ATTTLEVDTEAF
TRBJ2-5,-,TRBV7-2,ASSSQGAETQY
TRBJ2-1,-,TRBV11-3,ASSSPLAGTYNEQF
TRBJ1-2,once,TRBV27,ASSRTGKGGYT
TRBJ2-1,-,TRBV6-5,ASAPSGRDAF
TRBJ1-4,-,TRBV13,ASRRYGTNEKLF
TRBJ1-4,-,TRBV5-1,ASRGGTNEKLF
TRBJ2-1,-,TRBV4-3,ASSRGLAGTYNEQF
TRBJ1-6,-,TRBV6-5,ASSYLNSPLH
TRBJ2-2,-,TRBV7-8,ASSRLAGVNTGELF
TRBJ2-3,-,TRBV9,ASSASRYSYTSTDTQY
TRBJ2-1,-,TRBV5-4,ASSLGGEPNEQF
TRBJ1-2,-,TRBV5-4,ASSLAGFRQAYGYT
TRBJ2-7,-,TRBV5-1,ASSKAGGGDEQY
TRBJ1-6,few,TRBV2,ASADNPHQNSPLH
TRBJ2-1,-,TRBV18,ASSPLAGTDNEQF
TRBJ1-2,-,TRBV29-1,SVESQLGGGYT
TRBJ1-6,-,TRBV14,ASSLQAYNSPLH
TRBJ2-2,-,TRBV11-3,ASSFRDRNTGELF
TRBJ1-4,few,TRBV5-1,ASSQGDRDNEKLF
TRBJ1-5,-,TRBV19,ASSMSHNQPQH
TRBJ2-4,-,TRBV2,ASSGPVKAKNIQY
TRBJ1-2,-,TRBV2,ASRDRGLGGYT
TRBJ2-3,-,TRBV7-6,ASSPQGRADTQY
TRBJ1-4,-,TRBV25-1,ASSEGQGKLF
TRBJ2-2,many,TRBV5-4,ASSPETSGSITGELF
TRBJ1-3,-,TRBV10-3,AIGDMNSGNTIY
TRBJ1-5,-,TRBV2,ASSEQGGYQPQH
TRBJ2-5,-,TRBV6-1,ASSDLGLPRETQY
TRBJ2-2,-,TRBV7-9,SSIRGGLAGSNTGELF